Listed below are T cell receptor beta chains from one sample, sequenced in a study of blood T cell repertoires in COVID-19. Assay: immunoSEQ multiplex PCR; the TCRdb copy retains only in-frame clones and omits some. Here the sample spans about 70,000 clones, about 90% being singletons. Material for sequencing was peripheral blood. These receptors all come from a man in his fifties or sixties with active COVID-19. Both conserved end residues are part of each CDR3.

V gene	J gene	CDR3 protein
TRBV3-1/TRBV3-2	TRBJ2-1	CASSPVRDRLWYEQFF
TRBV6-6	TRBJ1-6	CASHTLESSYNSPLHF
TRBV15	TRBJ2-7	CATSRDWTEDYSYEQYF
TRBV28	TRBJ1-2	CASRAGEQGVGGYTF
TRBV11-3	TRBJ1-2	CASSLRDRAGGYTF
TRBV6-2/TRBV6-3	TRBJ2-3	CASSYLLLAGSTDTQYF
TRBV7-6	TRBJ2-5	CASSFLSQGVGETQYF
TRBV25-1	TRBJ2-5	CASSERGHQETQYF
TRBV4-2	TRBJ2-1	CASSQEKSGQGFF
TRBV28	TRBJ1-1	CASSLRGTEAFF
TRBV29-1	TRBJ1-5	CSVGGGPGTGGNTDCFNQPQHF
TRBV11-1	TRBJ2-5	CASSGDFGNQYF
TRBV9	TRBJ2-1	CASSAGGSYNEQFF
TRBV28	TRBJ1-2	CASSRTAYGYTF
TRBV7-3	TRBJ2-2	CASSPGGGTGELFF
TRBV14	TRBJ2-2	CASSQRYRQLASGELFF
TRBV7-2	TRBJ2-7	CASSPTRGGYEQYF
TRBV20-1	TRBJ2-7	CSASKAGVRYEQYF
TRBV5-6	TRBJ2-1	CASSLGADYNEQFF
TRBV7-9	TRBJ2-3	CASSSNRPPRGTDTQYF
TRBV5-6	TRBJ2-5	CASSPSNQETQYF
TRBV5-1	TRBJ2-7	CASSLAGRRAEQYF
TRBV10-3	TRBJ2-1	CAISPVSGSSGRNEQFF
TRBV7-2	TRBJ2-7	CASSLELGEWAEQYF
TRBV7-9	TRBJ2-2	CAVHSGRADRTGELFF
TRBV10-3	TRBJ2-2	CAISVTGTSGPPSSNTGELFF
TRBV5-1	TRBJ2-1	CASSTGQGGISYNEQFF
TRBV3-1/TRBV3-2	TRBJ2-2	CASSHPQSSNTGELFF
TRBV6-2/TRBV6-3	TRBJ1-5	CASSYTQTTGHRQPQHF
TRBV27	TRBJ2-7	CASSRGTGEGSHEQYF
TRBV6-1	TRBJ1-4	CASSEAGLDRRANEKLFF
TRBV5-4	TRBJ2-3	CASSTSGRADTQYF
TRBV27	TRBJ2-5	CASSLSTGGKTQYF
TRBV13	TRBJ2-1	CASRSLWTSGPSPPYNEQFF
TRBV19	TRBJ2-1	CASSIGLAGGPYNEQFF
TRBV7-2	TRBJ2-3	CASSSQRARGGDTQYF
TRBV5-4	TRBJ2-7	CASSLLTDFRYEQYF
TRBV9	TRBJ2-2	CASSPWDRLSNTGELFF
TRBV12-3/TRBV12-4	TRBJ1-1	CASREAGHTEAFF
TRBV19	TRBJ2-5	CASSKTPLAGGETQYF
TRBV5-5	TRBJ1-5	CASSFAGEGSNQPQHF
TRBV9	TRBJ2-2	CASSVAGAQNTGELFF
TRBV11-2	TRBJ1-6	CASSLGTEESPLHF
TRBV23-1	TRBJ1-5	CASRPGTGRNQPQHF
TRBV13	TRBJ2-7	CASSFSLAGVPYEQYF
TRBV3-1/TRBV3-2	TRBJ2-5	CASSQVGETQYF
TRBV3-1/TRBV3-2	TRBJ2-7	CASSQEGSGQGYKQYF
TRBV5-4	TRBJ1-1	CATSTGGDTEAFF
TRBV10-3	TRBJ1-3	CAISESSPISGNTIYF
TRBV9	TRBJ2-5	CASSVKESHSGETQYF
TRBV5-8	TRBJ1-1	CATQRTGRTEAFF